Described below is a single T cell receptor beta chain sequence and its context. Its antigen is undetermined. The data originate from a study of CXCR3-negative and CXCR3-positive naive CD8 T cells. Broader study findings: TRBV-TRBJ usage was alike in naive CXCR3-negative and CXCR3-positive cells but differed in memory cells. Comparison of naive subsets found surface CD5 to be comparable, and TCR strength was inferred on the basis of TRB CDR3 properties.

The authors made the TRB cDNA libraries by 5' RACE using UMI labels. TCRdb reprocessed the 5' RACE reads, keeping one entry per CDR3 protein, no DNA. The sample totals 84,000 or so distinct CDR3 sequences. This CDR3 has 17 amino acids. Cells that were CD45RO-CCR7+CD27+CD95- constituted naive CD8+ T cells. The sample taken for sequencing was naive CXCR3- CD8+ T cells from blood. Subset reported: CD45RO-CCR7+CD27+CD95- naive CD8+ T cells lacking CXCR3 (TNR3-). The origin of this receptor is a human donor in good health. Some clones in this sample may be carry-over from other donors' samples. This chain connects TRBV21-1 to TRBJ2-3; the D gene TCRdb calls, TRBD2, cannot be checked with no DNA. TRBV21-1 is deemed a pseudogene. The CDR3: CASGHQASGRVADTQYF.